The 12 T cell receptor beta chains presented below share a single source sample, sequenced in a study of T cells after yellow fever vaccination. Via MiXCR, TCRdb re-called the 5' RACE reads, giving one row per CDR3 protein. The top ten clones hold roughly 24% of a sample with 300,000 to 350,000 distinct CDR3 sequences, 3% to 4.5% of them seen once. This specimen consisted of PBMCs, obtained 5 days after the yellow fever booster vaccination. These receptor sequences come from a man between 18 and 35 years old who received the YFV17D yellow fever vaccine.

Many counts were recorded for this clonotype. The V gene is TRBV5-6, the J gene TRBJ2-7, with 8 bases aligning to TRBD1. In germline, CDR1 is SGHDT, CDR2 YYEEEE. With V trimmed by 0 bases and J by 6 bases, 8 bases remained unmatched. CDR3 size: 15 residues. In DNA form, the CDR3 reads TGTGCCAGCAGCTTGGCCCCCGGACAGGGTAGCGAGCAGTACGTC. This encodes CASSLAPGQGSEQYV.

In its sample, this clonotype was seen a few times. The chain uses TRBV7-9 and TRBJ1-6; 7 nucleotides line up with TRBD1. Germline assignment: CDR1 SEHNR and CDR2 FQNEAQ (reference sequence). Trimming took 4 bases from V and 5 from J; bases not matched to a gene: 5. CDR3 length: 15 amino acids. CDR3 DNA: TGTGCCAGCAGCTCGCAGGGGGTTCATAATTCACCCCTCCACTTT. It is translated as CASSSQGVHNSPLHF.

This clonotype was detected a few times. This chain links TRBV3-1 with TRBJ1-4; no clear D. The length of the CDR3 is 15 residues. V was shortened by 1 base and J by 1 base, with 7 bases between the two germline ends. Germline V gene data show CDR1 as LGHDT and CDR2 as YNNKEL (reference sequence). This chain's CDR3 is CASSQARVTNEKLFF. The CDR3 DNA sequence: TGTGCCAGCAGCCAAGCGCGTGTAACTAATGAAAAACTGTTTTTT.

The V and J genes are TRBV28 and TRBJ1-4; D is perhaps TRBD1 (5 bases). V was trimmed by 7 bases and J by 4 bases, leaving 13 bases between them. This CDR3 has 14 amino acids. Germline CDR1 reads MDHEN; CDR2 reads SYDVKM. The DNA of the CDR3 is TGTGCCAGCATAAGGGGCGGGAATAATGAAAAACTGTTTTTT. Translated: CASIRGGNNEKLFF. Variable domain in full (rest from reference TRBV28 and TRBJ1-4): DVKVTQSSRYLVKRTGEKVFLECVQDMDHENMFWYRQDPGLGLRLIYFSYDVKMKEKGDIPEGYSVSREKKERFSLILESASTNQTSMYLCASIRGGNNEKLFFGSGTQLSVL.

This clonotype was recorded at least ten times. The chain links TRBV7-9 to TRBJ1-3; D not certain. Per the germline V gene, CDR1 is SEHNR and CDR2 is FQNEAQ (reference sequence). The CDR3 contains 11 residues. Trimming left V 3 bases short and J 10 bases short, with 7 bases between. The CDR3 region is CASSFGVTIYF. DNA of the CDR3: TGTGCCAGCAGCTTTGGGGTAACCATATATTTT.

The chain employs TRBV18 and TRBJ2-3; D call uncertain. Trimming took 0 bases from V and 4 from J, leaving 11 bases between them. This CDR3 is built from 15 residues. Germline-derived CDR1 and CDR2 are KGHSH and LQKENI. The CDR3 nucleotides read TGTGCCAGCTCACCACCGAGCACTATCCCAGATACGCAGTATTTT. Its translation: CASSPPSTIPDTQYF.

This clonotype was seen only a few times. The chain's CDR3 is CASIRTGDTEAFF. The CDR3 DNA reads as TGTGCCAGCATCCGGACAGGGGACACTGAAGCTTTCTTT. The rearrangement joins TRBV5-6 to TRBJ1-1; 9 nucleotides align to TRBD1. The junction had 3 bases not matched to a gene; V was cut back by 6 bases and J by 3 bases. CDR3 length equals 13 residues. CDR1 is SGHDT and CDR2 is YYEEEE in the germline V gene.

This clonotype was recorded at least ten times. The chain uses TRBV11-2 and TRBJ2-1; D is perhaps TRBD1 (6 bases). From germline, CDR1 is SGHAT and CDR2 FQNNGV. The CDR3 totals 12 residues. V was shortened by 1 base and J by 10 bases, with 8 bases between the two germline ends. The CDR3 nucleotides read TGTGCCAGCAGCTTAGTCACAGGGGAGCAGTTCTTC. Translating gives CASSLVTGEQFF.

At least ten counts were recorded for this clonotype. This chain joins TRBV12-3 or TRBV12-4 and TRBJ2-5; 11 bases are a match to TRBD2. The CDR3 totals 14 residues. V gave up 3 bases and J gave up 3 bases; unmatched junction bases: 0. The CDR3 spells CASSFSGGEETQYF. The CDR3 nucleotides read TGTGCCAGCAGTTTTAGCGGGGGGGAAGAGACCCAGTACTTC.

This clonotype has more than one count but fewer than ten. This chain links TRBV5-4 with TRBJ1-4, with D possibly TRBD1 on 6 matching bases. The CDR3 contains 14 residues. Germline V CDR1 and CDR2: SGHNT, YYREEE (reference sequence). The V end lost 6 bases, the J end lost 6 bases, and 15 bases lay between the germline ends. This chain's CDR3 is CASKPSQGDEKLFF. In DNA form, the CDR3 reads TGTGCCAGCAAGCCTTCACAGGGTGATGAAAAACTGTTTTTT.

This rearrangement joins TRBV7-9 to TRBJ1-5; 8 nucleotides match TRBD1. Germline V lookup: CDR1 SEHNR, CDR2 FQNEAQ (reference sequence). The CDR3 is 17 residues long. The ends lost 1 base at V and 5 bases at J; junction bases unmatched: 10. Here the CDR3 DNA reads TGTGCCAGCAGCTTAGGGAGGACAGGGAAAACGGATCAGCCCCAGCATTTT. It specifies CASSLGRTGKTDQPQHF. Based on the CDR3 plus reference TRBV7-9 and TRBJ1-5, the full variable domain is DTGVSQNPRHKITKRGQNVTFRCDPISEHNRLYWYRQTLGQGPEFLTYFQNEAQLEKSRLLSDRFSAERPKGSFSTLEIQRTEQGDSAMYLCASSLGRTGKTDQPQHFGDGTRLSIL.

This clonotype was counted ten times or more. CDR3 in DNA: TGTGCCAGCTCATCAGGACTAGCGGGGAGCGCCTACGAGCAGTACTTC. This sequence encodes CASSSGLAGSAYEQYF. The chain uses TRBV18 and TRBJ2-7, with 12 bases fitting TRBD2. Germline V lookup: CDR1 KGHSH, CDR2 LQKENI. The CDR3 runs to 16 residues. The trim removed 5 bases at V and 2 bases at J, leaving 7 bases unmatched.